The rows below give T cell receptor beta chains drawn from one sample of a study of T cell responses to AZD1222 COVID-19 vaccine. Clones were sequenced by immunoSEQ multiplex PCR, and TCRdb holds only the in-frame ones, with some missing. The sample consists of under 95,000 clones, around 85% of them appearing once. Sequencing was performed on peripheral blood, taken 28 days after the second AZD1222 dose. The receptors derive from an adult who received the AZD1222 COVID-19 vaccine. Each CDR3 is given with its conserved first and last residue.

V,J,CDR3
TRBV14,TRBJ1-2,CASSQVGVGTGGYTF
TRBV3-1/TRBV3-2,TRBJ1-5,CASSQGTGGHQPQHF
TRBV6-5,TRBJ1-2,CASSPLDRVQVGYTF
TRBV20-1,TRBJ1-1,CTGGGTEAFF
TRBV10-2,TRBJ1-4,CASTTGSENEKLFF
TRBV5-6,TRBJ2-1,CASSPGGDEQFF
TRBV3-1/TRBV3-2,TRBJ2-1,CASSQEVRNYEQFF
TRBV5-8,TRBJ1-1,CASTRRGARTEAFF
TRBV10-3,TRBJ2-3,CAISESKGIAGELTDTQYF
TRBV27,TRBJ1-4,CASSLFAGDEKLFF
TRBV6-6,TRBJ2-5,CASSPGGAGETQYF
TRBV29-1,TRBJ1-1,CSVIPGATEAFF
TRBV7-8,TRBJ2-7,CASSHGQPKQYF
TRBV6-6,TRBJ2-2,CASSYSRTGTGELFF
TRBV15,TRBJ1-2,CATSREWGYGYTF
TRBV2,TRBJ1-1,CASQYGIRPRTEAFF
TRBV5-5,TRBJ2-7,CASTRDRGRHEQYF
TRBV5-4,TRBJ1-4,CASSRQGVEEKLFF
TRBV4-2,TRBJ2-1,CASSQSRGREQFF
TRBV7-2,TRBJ1-5,CASSLAGGTGQPQHF
TRBV3-1/TRBV3-2,TRBJ2-3,CASSQDSLLTNTQYF
TRBV6-4,TRBJ1-1,CASPRRGFEGTEAFF
TRBV7-6,TRBJ2-2,CASSLTSDRTNTGELFF
TRBV4-2,TRBJ2-1,CASSQKLGTPNNEQFF
TRBV30,TRBJ1-3,CASGQGIFGNTIYF
TRBV28,TRBJ2-5,CASSPGTGVLETQYF
TRBV19,TRBJ2-2,CASSTGGGTGELFF
TRBV7-2,TRBJ1-5,CASSLGTATNQPQHF
TRBV19,TRBJ1-6,CASSIVRDSPLHF
TRBV19,TRBJ1-5,CASMDRANQPQHF
TRBV12-3/TRBV12-4,TRBJ2-1,CASSLEDGNEQFF
TRBV5-1,TRBJ1-1,CASSLFGGENTEAFF
TRBV7-9,TRBJ1-1,CASSLVRVTEAFF
TRBV9,TRBJ1-1,CASSPRRTPGTEAFF
TRBV5-4,TRBJ2-5,CASSGGQGGQETQYF
TRBV7-9,TRBJ2-5,CASSARTVQETQYF
TRBV6-1,TRBJ1-2,CASSVARGKKVTNYGYTF
TRBV18,TRBJ1-5,CASSPMQGGSNQPQHF
TRBV4-1,TRBJ2-3,CASSRFGGASTDTQYF
TRBV6-5,TRBJ2-3,CASSYRGTAGTDTQYF
TRBV6-2/TRBV6-3,TRBJ2-6,CASSGFSGANVLTF
TRBV19,TRBJ2-1,CASRMRGSYNEQFF
TRBV5-4,TRBJ2-7,CASSLVPDRAAREQYF